What follows are 20 T cell receptor beta chains derived from one specimen sequenced in a study of T-cell memory formation after mild COVID-19. TCRdb called the 5' RACE reads again in MiXCR, with one record for every CDR3 protein. The data show over 5,500 distinct CDR3 sequences, about three fifths seen once. The sample was PBMCs or a T cell subset sorted from them (not recorded which). The receptors shown here come from an adult who had mild COVID-19 (a few samples of this study predate the infection). Cell type and time point are not known.

Sample share makes this clonotype medium-sized. This chain links TRBV7-9 with TRBJ2-7; D is uncertain. The CDR3 totals 11 residues. Trimming took 7 bases from V and 3 from J, leaving 7 bases between them. CDR1 is SEHNR and CDR2 is FQNEAQ in the germline V gene (reference sequence). CDR3 region: CASTTSYEQYF. CDR3 DNA: TGTGCCAGCACGACCAGCTACGAGCAGTACTTC.

There are a few counts of this clonotype. V gene TRBV5-5 combines with J gene TRBJ2-5; the D is unclear. With 5 bases removed from V and 1 base from J, the gap between germline ends came to 15 bases. This CDR3 comprises 15 residues. CDR1 SGHKS and CDR2 YYEKEE come from the germline V gene (reference sequence). The CDR3 DNA sequence: TGTGCCAGCAGTACCCCCGGGCGGTCCCAAGAGACCCAGTACTTC. This translates into CASSTPGRSQETQYF. Full variable domain (remainder filled in from reference TRBV5-5 and TRBJ2-5): DAGVTQSPTHLIKTRGQQVTLRCSPISGHKSVSWYQQVLGQGPQFIFQYYEKEERGRGNFPDRFSARQFPNYSSELNVNALLLGDSALYLCASSTPGRSQETQYFGPGTRLLVL.

The chain joins TRBV28 to TRBJ2-2, with D perhaps TRBD1 (6 bases). Trimming took 2 bases from V and 0 from J, leaving 10 bases between them. The CDR3 extends over 16 amino acids. Germline V lookup: CDR1 MDHEN, CDR2 SYDVKM. The CDR3 sequence is CASSLRGTPNTGELFF. For the CDR3, the DNA is TGTGCCAGCAGTTTAAGGGGGACACCGAACACCGGGGAGCTGTTTTTT.

This clonotype appeared a few times. The chain couples TRBV7-7 to TRBJ2-5; tentatively, D is TRBD1 or TRBD2 (5 bases each). The ends were cut back, 1 base at V and 5 bases at J, with 17 bases in the middle. The CDR3 has 16 amino acids. Germline CDR1 reads SSHAT; CDR2 reads FNYEAQ (reference sequence). The CDR3 nucleotides are TGTGCCAGCAGCTTAGAGGTGCAGGGTGCGGGTGAGACCCAGTACTTC. It encodes CASSLEVQGAGETQYF.

The chain carries TRBV27 and TRBJ1-1; D is undetermined. Trimming took 3 bases from V and 5 from J, leaving 10 bases between them. Germline values: CDR1 MNHEY, CDR2 SMNVEV (reference sequence). CDR3 size: 13 residues. CDR3 DNA sequence: TGTGCCAGCAGTTTTGTAGGAGGGACTGAAGCTTTCTTT. Amino acids: CASSFVGGTEAFF.

Relative to its sample, this clonotype is medium-sized. The chain employs TRBV7-6 and TRBJ2-1; the match to TRBD2 covers 10 bases. The germline gives CDR1 SGHVS, CDR2 FNYEAQ. J was trimmed by 7 bases and V by 2 bases; bases with no gene match: 14. CDR3 length equals 18 residues. The CDR3: CASSLLWQRGGLRNEQFF. CDR3 DNA sequence: TGTGCCAGCAGCTTATTATGGCAGCGGGGGGGCCTGCGAAATGAGCAGTTCTTC.

The gene calls are TRBV24-1 and TRBJ2-3; 7 bases are shared with TRBD2. Germline CDR1 and CDR2: KGHDR and SFDVKD. The CDR3 loop spans 15 amino acids. The junction had 7 bases not matched to a gene; V was cut back by 3 bases and J by 5 bases. CDR3 bases: TGTGCCACCAGTGATCCGCGGGGGTACGGAGATACGCAGTATTTT. Protein: CATSDPRGYGDTQYF.

This CDR3 is CASSLEPVNNEQFF. Written as DNA, the CDR3 is TGTGCCAGCAGCTTGGAGCCAGTCAACAATGAGCAGTTCTTC. V is TRBV5-4 and J is TRBJ2-1; D unresolved. Germline V gene sequence: CDR1 SGHNT, CDR2 YYREEE (reference sequence). V was cut by 0 bases and J by 5 bases, with 9 bases left in between. The CDR3 is 14 amino acids.

The chain employs TRBV28 and TRBJ1-2, with a weak D call TRBD1 (5 bases). V gave up 6 bases and J gave up 8 bases, with 16 bases separating them. The CDR3 is made up of 13 amino acids. CDR1 MDHEN and CDR2 SYDVKM come from the germline V gene. CDR3 nucleotides: TGTGCCAGCAGGCCCGGGACCGCCGGGGGCTACACCTTC. It yields the protein CASRPGTAGGYTF.

The rearrangement joins TRBV5-8 to TRBJ1-2, with D possibly matching TRBD1 (5 bases). V was cut by 1 base and J by 8 bases, with 12 bases left in between. The germline CDR1 and CDR2 sequences are SGHTS and YDEGEE. The CDR3 runs to 13 residues. The CDR3 DNA reads as TGTGCCAGCAGCTTGTACGCAGGGCCAGGCTACACCTTC. As protein: CASSLYAGPGYTF.

Judged by abundance, this clonotype is medium-sized. This chain connects TRBV2 to TRBJ2-7, with D uncertain. Trimming took off 3 bases at V and 0 bases at J, with 15 bases between the two ends. This CDR3 is built from 16 residues. Germline values: CDR1 SNHLY, CDR2 FYNNEI. The CDR3 region has the DNA TGTGCCAGCAGTGACAGGCCTACCCCGAGCTCCTACGAGCAGTACGTC. Residues: CASSDRPTPSSYEQYV.

J is TRBJ2-3 and V is TRBV4-1; TRBD2 matches at 12 bases. CDR3 size: 20 residues. The V gene's germline CDR1 is MGHRA and CDR2 YSYEKL. The ends lost 4 bases at V and 4 bases at J; junction bases unmatched: 18. The CDR3 reads CASSRRIGGPTSGGPDTQYF. DNA of the CDR3: TGCGCCAGCAGCCGAAGAATAGGGGGGCCGACTAGCGGGGGCCCAGATACGCAGTATTTT.

V is TRBV7-3 and J is TRBJ2-5, with 7 bases aligning to TRBD1. CDR1 and CDR2 (germline): SGHTA, FQGTGA. The CDR3 loop spans 14 amino acids. V shed 4 bases and J 4 bases; nucleotides not matched to a gene: 6. CDR3: CASSSAGGLETQYF. The CDR3 DNA reads as TGTGCCAGCAGCTCCGCAGGGGGATTAGAGACCCAGTACTTC.

To note about this clonotype: A junction end diverges from the germline sequence, so it may reflect a read error. The rearrangement joins TRBV7-2 to TRBJ1-1, with D possibly TRBD1 on 5 matching bases. Germline loops: CDR1 SGHTA, CDR2 FQGNSA. This CDR3 is built from 13 residues. CDR3 residues: CDSRPPGTPQAFF. In nucleotides, the CDR3 is TGTGACAGCAGACCACCCGGGACTCCACAAGCTTTCTTT.

This clonotype was detected only a few times. The chain has TRBV21-1 and TRBJ2-6; the D call of TRBD1 is as the table states it, not checked on the DNA. TRBV21-1 is termed a pseudogene. The CDR3 runs 18 residues. The CDR3 coding sequence is TGTGCCAGCAGGAAATCTACGGGACGCCTCTCTGGGGCCAACGTCCTGACTTTC. It yields the protein CASRKSTGRLSGANVLTF.

This chain joins TRBV7-8 and TRBJ2-3, with D unclear. Germline assignment: CDR1 SGHVS and CDR2 FQNEAQ. V lost 1 base, J lost 4 bases, and 9 bases lay in between. This CDR3 contains 14 residues. The CDR3 is CASSLEAQPDTQYF. CDR3 nucleotide sequence: TGTGCCAGCAGCTTAGAAGCCCAACCAGATACGCAGTATTTT.

This clonotype was detected once. V is TRBV6-1 and J is TRBJ2-3, with TRBD1 as a possible D gene (5 bases). Germline V gives CDR1 MNHNS, CDR2 SASEGT. CDR3 length: 14 amino acids. The V end was cut by 2 bases, the J end by 4 bases, with 10 bases between. DNA of the CDR3: TGTGCCAGCAGTGAATTGGGGCCTTCAGATACGCAGTATTTT. It encodes CASSELGPSDTQYF.

This clonotype was counted between two and nine times. This rearrangement joins TRBV27 to TRBJ1-6; D gene uncertain. Germline V lookup: CDR1 MNHEY, CDR2 SMNVEV (reference sequence). The CDR3 length is 16 residues. Trimming took 3 bases from V and 4 from J, leaving 13 bases between them. This CDR3 reads CASSFWETLYNSPLHF. The CDR3 DNA follows: TGTGCCAGCAGTTTTTGGGAGACCTTATATAATTCACCCCTCCACTTT.

The chain uses TRBV12-3 or TRBV12-4 and TRBJ1-3; 8 bases agree with TRBD1. CDR3 length equals 17 residues. With V trimmed by 5 bases and J by 2 bases, 11 bases remained unmatched. In nucleotides, the CDR3 is TGTGCCAGCAGTACCGGACAGGGCCCGTACGCTGGAAACACCATATATTTT. This sequence encodes CASSTGQGPYAGNTIYF.

The chain is built from TRBV7-2 and TRBJ2-1; 8 bases agree with TRBD2. Trimming took 6 bases from V and 2 from J; bases not matched to a gene: 6. The CDR3 runs to 15 residues. Germline CDR1 SGHTA, CDR2 FQGNSA. CDR3 residues: CASSSGLGAYNEQFF. The CDR3 DNA reads as TGTGCCAGCAGTTCGGGACTAGGAGCCTACAATGAGCAGTTCTTC.